The 7 T cell receptor beta chains given below trace back to one sample, sequenced in a study of post-analysis software for immune sequencing data. Points from the study as a whole: Five TRBV segments, including TRBV5-6, TRBV5-1 and TRBV20-1, were more frequent in patients than controls.

Researchers reported that TCR beta cDNA libraries carried unique molecular identifiers. One entry per CDR3 protein results from TCRdb running MiXCR on the PCR reads. The sample includes approximately 260,000 distinct CDR3 sequences, 36% of them seen just once. No antigen has been identified for these receptors. Sequencing input: blood. Every receptor here comes from a girl between 5 and 17 years old with multiple sclerosis.

J is TRBJ2-7 and V is TRBV10-3; 7 bases are a match to TRBD1. The CDR3 is 14 amino acids. CDR1 ENHRY and CDR2 SYGVKD come from the germline V gene. Trimming took 7 bases from V and 4 from J; bases not matched to a gene: 10. This chain's CDR3 is CAITHHDRAYEQYF. The CDR3 coding sequence is TGTGCCATCACCCACCACGACAGGGCGTACGAGCAGTACTTC.

In regard to this clonotype: This could be a read error, since a much larger clone is one nucleotide away. The chain uses TRBV6-6 and TRBJ2-3; tentative D call: TRBD1 (5 bases). Germline CDR1 reads MNHNY; CDR2 reads SVGAGI (reference sequence). CDR3 length: 17 amino acids. Between the trimmed V and J ends, which lost 2 bases and 4 bases, there was a span of 19 bases. CDR3 protein: CASSYPVGATASDTQYF. The DNA of the CDR3 is TGTGCCAGCAGTTACCCCGTAGGGGCCACGGCCTCAGATACGCAGTATTTT.

J is TRBJ2-3 and V is TRBV5-8, with D possibly TRBD1 on 5 matching bases. The CDR3 loop spans 14 amino acids. V gave up 1 base and J gave up 4 bases, with 10 bases separating them. The germline CDR1 and CDR2 sequences are SGHTS and YDEGEE. The CDR3 spells CASSLQLGPDTQYF. CDR3 nucleotide sequence: TGTGCCAGCAGCTTGCAGCTGGGGCCAGATACGCAGTATTTT.

This clonotype has a count of ten or more. The V gene is TRBV28, the J gene TRBJ2-3; TRBD2 is a possible D gene (6 bases). The CDR3 has 14 residues. The germline V and J ends were trimmed by 6 bases and 0 bases, with 10 bases remaining between them. Germline-derived CDR1 and CDR2 are MDHEN and SYDVKM. The CDR3 DNA reads as TGTGCCAGCAGGAATAGCGGAAGCACAGATACGCAGTATTTT. It codes for CASRNSGSTDTQYF.

Only a few counts were recorded for this clonotype. The gene calls are TRBV6-2 or TRBV6-3 and TRBJ1-5, with D possibly matching TRBD1 (5 bases). The germline V gene has CDR1 MNHEY and CDR2 SVGEGT. This CDR3 is 15 amino acids long. The ends were cut back, 2 bases at V and 6 bases at J, with 14 bases in the middle. CDR3 in amino acids: CASSYDRGRGQPQHF. DNA of the CDR3: TGTGCCAGCAGTTACGATCGGGGCAGAGGTCAGCCCCAGCATTTT.

This clonotype was counted a few times. The chain uses TRBV7-8 and TRBJ1-1; D unresolved. The length of the CDR3 is 14 residues. CDR1 and CDR2 from the germline V gene are SGHVS and FQNEAQ. V was pared by 1 base and J by 4 bases, with 10 bases between. This CDR3 is CASSLGSGVTEAFF. CDR3 bases: TGTGCCAGCAGCTTAGGGTCTGGGGTCACTGAAGCTTTCTTT. The full variable domain, with the rest looked up from reference TRBV7-8 and TRBJ1-1, is GAGVSQSPRYKVAKRGQDVALRCDPISGHVSLFWYQQALGQGPEFLTYFQNEAQLDKSGLPSDRFFAERPEGSVSTLKIQRTQQEDSAVYLCASSLGSGVTEAFFGQGTRLTVV.

This clonotype has only a few counts. The chain employs TRBV29-1 and TRBJ1-4; a weak D match, TRBD1 (6 bases). Germline V lookup: CDR1 SQVTM, CDR2 ANQGSEA. Trimming cost V 6 bases and J 5 bases, with 13 bases left between them. This CDR3 is built from 13 residues. The CDR3 nucleotides are TGCAGCGTCCAATGGGGGCAGAATGAAAAACTGTTTTTT. This translates into CSVQWGQNEKLFF.